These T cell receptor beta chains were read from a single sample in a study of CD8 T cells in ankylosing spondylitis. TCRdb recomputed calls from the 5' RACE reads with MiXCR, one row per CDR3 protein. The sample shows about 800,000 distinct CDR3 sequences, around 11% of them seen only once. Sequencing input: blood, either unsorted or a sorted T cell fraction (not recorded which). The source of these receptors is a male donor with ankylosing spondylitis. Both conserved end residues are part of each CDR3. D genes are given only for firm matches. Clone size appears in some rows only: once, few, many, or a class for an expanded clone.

CAIRAGQGTEAFF | TGTGCCATCAGAGCGGGACAGGGGACTGAAGCTTTCTTT | TRBJ1-1 | TRBD1 | TRBV10-3 | .
CASSVGRADGADTQYF | TGTGCCAGCAGCGTAGGCAGGGCTGACGGCGCAGATACGCAGTATTTT | TRBJ2-3 | . | TRBV9 | few
CATSDTKNTEAFF | TGTGCCACCAGTGATACTAAGAACACTGAAGCTTTCTTT | TRBJ1-1 | . | TRBV24-1 | .
CASSLMQGGTDTQYF | TGCGCCAGCAGCTTGATGCAAGGGGGCACAGATACGCAGTATTTT | TRBJ2-3 | . | TRBV5-1 | .
CASSRTSGSGEQYF | TGCGCCAGCAGCCGGACTAGCGGGAGTGGAGAGCAGTACTTC | TRBJ2-7 | TRBD2 | TRBV5-1 | few
CASSLAGSALGEQFF | TGTGCCAGCAGCTTGGCCGGGTCAGCGCTTGGTGAGCAGTTCTTC | TRBJ2-1 | . | TRBV5-6 | few
CAISPSTSGSSYNEQFF | TGTGCCATCAGTCCTTCGACTAGCGGGAGCTCCTACAATGAGCAGTTCTTC | TRBJ2-1 | TRBD2 | TRBV10-3 | few
CATSRDTGANTEAFF | TGTGCCACCAGCAGAGATACGGGGGCGAACACTGAAGCTTTCTTT | TRBJ1-1 | . | TRBV15 | .
CASSPVGAREQYF | TGTGCCAGCAGTCCGGTAGGAGCACGGGAGCAGTACTTC | TRBJ2-7 | . | TRBV6-1 | few
CASSLRTGGAYEQYF | TGCGCCAGCAGCCTCCGGACAGGAGGGGCGTACGAGCAGTACTTC | TRBJ2-7 | . | TRBV4-3 | few
CASSLAWTYNEQFF | TGTGCCAGCAGCTTGGCCTGGACTTACAATGAGCAGTTCTTC | TRBJ2-1 | . | TRBV5-6 | few
CSARPGKARGIQYF | TGCAGTGCTAGACCAGGGAAAGCGAGGGGTATTCAGTACTTC | TRBJ2-4 | . | TRBV20-1 | .
CSARGPPSIGYTF | TGCAGTGCTAGAGGTCCCCCTTCTATCGGCTACACCTTC | TRBJ1-2 | . | TRBV20-1 | .
CSVSGQGRSGELFF | TGCAGTGTTTCGGGACAGGGACGGTCCGGGGAGCTGTTTTTT | TRBJ2-2 | TRBD1 | TRBV20-1 | many
CSARPWSQGGTEAFF | TGCAGTGCTCGTCCATGGTCACAGGGGGGCACTGAAGCTTTCTTT | TRBJ1-1 | TRBD1 | TRBV20-1 | few
CASSSQPYGAGGAADTQYF | TGTGCCAGCAGCTCCCAACCCTACGGAGCAGGGGGCGCGGCAGATACGCAGTATTTT | TRBJ2-3 | TRBD1 | TRBV7-3 | many
CASSSYREAGELFF | TGTGCCAGCAGTTCGTACAGGGAGGCCGGGGAGCTGTTTTTT | TRBJ2-2 | . | TRBV6-2/TRBV6-3 | .
CSVGTRIEQFF | TGCAGCGTCGGGACTAGGATTGAGCAGTTCTTC | TRBJ2-1 | TRBD2 | TRBV29-1 | few
CASSQTSGTHQFF | TGTGCCAGCAGCCAGACCTCCGGGACACATCAGTTCTTC | TRBJ2-1 | . | TRBV4-2 | few
CSARDWEGGYTF | TGCAGTGCTAGAGACTGGGAGGGAGGCTACACCTTC | TRBJ1-2 | . | TRBV20-1 | many
CASSPPWARGQPQHF | TGTGCCAGCAGTCCTCCTTGGGCCAGGGGTCAGCCCCAGCATTTT | TRBJ1-5 | . | TRBV12-3/TRBV12-4 | few
CASSLVTDLVSGANVLTF | TGTGCCAGCAGCTTAGTGACAGATCTAGTCTCTGGGGCCAACGTCCTGACTTTC | TRBJ2-6 | . | TRBV7-8 | .
CSVGTDSYEQYF | TGCAGCGTGGGGACAGACTCCTACGAGCAGTACTTC | TRBJ2-7 | TRBD1 | TRBV29-1 | few
CSARERQAAGGYTF | TGCAGTGCTAGAGAACGACAGGCCGCCGGTGGCTACACCTTC | TRBJ1-2 | . | TRBV20-1 | few
CSARKYEELDTQYF | TGCAGTGCTAGGAAATACGAGGAATTGGATACGCAGTATTTT | TRBJ2-3 | . | TRBV20-1 | few
CASSLRRPAETQYF | TGTGCCAGCAGCTTGCGGCGGCCGGCGGAGACCCAGTACTTC | TRBJ2-5 | . | TRBV5-6 | .
CASSPKAVNYGYTF | TGTGCCAGCAGCCCCAAGGCAGTTAACTATGGCTACACCTTC | TRBJ1-2 | . | TRBV7-2 | .
CAWQLGQGLRDGTQYF | TGTGCCTGGCAGCTGGGGCAGGGATTAAGAGACGGGACCCAGTACTTC | TRBJ2-5 | . | TRBV30 | many
CAISESGGSTEAFF | TGTGCCATCAGTGAGTCGGGGGGAAGCACTGAAGCTTTCTTT | TRBJ1-1 | . | TRBV10-3 | few
CASSFGLAGVHTGELFF | TGTGCCAGCAGCTTTGGGCTCGCGGGAGTACACACCGGGGAGCTGTTTTTT | TRBJ2-2 | TRBD2 | TRBV7-9 | .
CASSRYREPYEQYF | TGTGCCAGCAGCCGCTACAGGGAACCCTACGAGCAGTACTTC | TRBJ2-7 | . | TRBV7-8 | many
CASSPGLHQETQYF | TGTGCCAGCAGCCCTGGACTTCATCAAGAGACCCAGTACTTC | TRBJ2-5 | . | TRBV7-2 | few
CASSLLGVGGELFF | TGTGCCAGCAGTTTACTGGGGGTCGGAGGGGAGCTGTTTTTT | TRBJ2-2 | . | TRBV28 | few
CASSLTPSYTEAFF | TGTGCCAGCAGCTTAACCCCTAGCTACACTGAAGCTTTCTTT | TRBJ1-1 | . | TRBV7-2 | .
CSARQFRSPYEQYF | TGCAGTGCAAGACAGTTTAGATCGCCCTACGAGCAGTACTTC | TRBJ2-7 | . | TRBV20-1 | many
CASGLVTGETQYF | TGTGCTAGTGGTTTGGTAACGGGAGAGACCCAGTACTTC | TRBJ2-5 | . | TRBV12-5 | few
CAISDAGTGPYEQYF | TGTGCCATCAGTGACGCCGGGACAGGGCCCTACGAGCAGTACTTC | TRBJ2-7 | TRBD1 | TRBV10-3 | many
CASSRTTGASEQFF | TGTGCCAGCAGCCGGACGACCGGTGCTTCTGAGCAGTTCTTC | TRBJ2-1 | . | TRBV7-3 | few
CAISETRTSGGTFSTDTQYF | TGTGCCATCAGTGAGACCCGAACTAGCGGGGGGACCTTTAGCACAGATACGCAGTATTTT | TRBJ2-3 | TRBD2 | TRBV10-3 | few
CASSGTGGPRTGELFF | TGCGCCAGTAGTGGAACGGGAGGGCCACGCACCGGGGAGCTGTTTTTT | TRBJ2-2 | TRBD2 | TRBV10-2 | few
CASSYWGQETQYF | TGTGCCAGCAGTTACTGGGGACAAGAGACCCAGTACTTC | TRBJ2-5 | . | TRBV6-2/TRBV6-3 | few
CSACRLAGFYEQYF | TGCAGTGCCTGTCGGCTAGCGGGATTCTACGAGCAGTACTTC | TRBJ2-7 | TRBD2 | TRBV20-1 | .
CSARDPREGNTGELFF | TGCAGTGCTAGAGATCCGCGGGAGGGGAACACCGGGGAGCTGTTTTTT | TRBJ2-2 | TRBD2 | TRBV20-1 | .
CASSLVGEEQYF | TGCGCCAGCAGCTTGGTCGGGGAAGAGCAGTACTTC | TRBJ2-7 | . | TRBV5-1 | few
CASSLVRGSHTEAFF | TGTGCCAGCAGTTTGGTCAGGGGTTCTCATACTGAAGCTTTCTTT | TRBJ1-1 | . | TRBV27 | .
CASSTGTAYYEQYF | TGTGCCAGCAGCACCGGGACAGCGTATTACGAGCAGTACTTC | TRBJ2-7 | TRBD1 | TRBV11-2 | few
CASTRGTTNEKLFF | TGTGCCAGCACCCGGGGTACAACTAATGAAAAACTGTTTTTT | TRBJ1-4 | . | TRBV7-9 | .
CASSQEPFMKNTEAFF | TGTGCCAGCAGCCAAGAACCCTTCATGAAGAACACTGAAGCTTTCTTT | TRBJ1-1 | . | TRBV4-2 | .
CSADAGRSYEQYF | TGCAGTGCTGACGCCGGGAGGTCCTACGAGCAGTACTTC | TRBJ2-7 | TRBD2 | TRBV20-1 | few
CASSVDRATQYF | TGTGCCAGCAGCGTAGACAGGGCCACGCAGTATTTT | TRBJ2-3 | TRBD1 | TRBV7-2 | .
CASSLDPRKTQYF | TGTGCCAGCAGCTTGGACCCGAGGAAGACCCAGTACTTC | TRBJ2-5 | . | TRBV7-6 | .
CATSTPRDRNTEAFF | TGTGCCACCAGCACCCCCAGGGACAGGAACACTGAAGCTTTCTTT | TRBJ1-1 | TRBD1 | TRBV15 | few
CASTITTGVVYGYTF | TGTGCCAGCACGATAACGACAGGTGTCGTCTATGGCTACACCTTC | TRBJ1-2 | . | TRBV6-2/TRBV6-3 | few